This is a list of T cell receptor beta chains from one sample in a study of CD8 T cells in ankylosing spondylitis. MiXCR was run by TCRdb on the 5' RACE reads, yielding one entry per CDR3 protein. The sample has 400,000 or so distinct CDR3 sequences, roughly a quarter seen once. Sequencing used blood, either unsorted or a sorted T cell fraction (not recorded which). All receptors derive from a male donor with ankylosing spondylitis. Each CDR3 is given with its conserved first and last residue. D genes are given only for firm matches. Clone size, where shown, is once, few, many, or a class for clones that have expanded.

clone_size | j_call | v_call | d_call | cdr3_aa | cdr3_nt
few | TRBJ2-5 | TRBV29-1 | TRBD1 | CSVERTGSRTQYF | TGCAGCGTTGAAAGGACAGGGTCCCGGACCCAGTACTTC
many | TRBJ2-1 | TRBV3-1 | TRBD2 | CASSQSLAASYNEQFF | TGTGCCAGCAGCCAAAGTCTAGCGGCCTCCTACAATGAGCAGTTCTTC
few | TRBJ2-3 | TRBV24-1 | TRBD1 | CATSEYVITPGQGGGDTQYF | TGTGCCACCAGTGAATACGTGATAACCCCTGGACAGGGGGGAGGAGATACGCAGTATTTT
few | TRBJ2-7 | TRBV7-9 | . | CASSLYGSHEQYF | TGTGCCAGCAGCTTATATGGGAGCCACGAGCAGTACTTC
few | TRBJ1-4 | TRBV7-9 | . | CASSRGDIQRQKLFF | TGTGCCAGCAGCCGGGGGGACATTCAGCGTCAAAAACTGTTTTTT
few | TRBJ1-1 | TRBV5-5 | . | CASSHTGRRDTEAFF | TGTGCCAGCAGCCATACAGGGCGACGGGACACTGAAGCTTTCTTT
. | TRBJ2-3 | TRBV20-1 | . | CSARDDLRTDTQYF | TGCAGTGCTAGAGATGACCTACGCACAGATACGCAGTATTTT
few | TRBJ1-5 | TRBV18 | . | CASSPDQPGAGNQPQHF | TGTGCCAGCTCACCGGACCAACCAGGTGCAGGCAATCAGCCCCAGCATTTT
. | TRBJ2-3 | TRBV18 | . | CASSPLSMGSTDTQYF | TGTGCCAGCTCACCACTATCGATGGGTAGCACAGATACGCAGTATTTT
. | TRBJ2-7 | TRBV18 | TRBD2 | CASSPSGGLSYEQYF | TGTGCCAGCTCACCTAGCGGGGGACTCTCCTACGAGCAGTACTTC
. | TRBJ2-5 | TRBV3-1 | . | CASSQGSEETQYF | TGTGCCAGCAGCCAAGGGTCGGAAGAGACCCAGTACTTC
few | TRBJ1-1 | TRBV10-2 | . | CASSESGTNTEAFF | TGCGCCAGCAGTGAGTCTGGCACGAACACTGAAGCTTTCTTT
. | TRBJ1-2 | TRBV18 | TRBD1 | CASSPDQGDYGYTF | TGTGCCAGCTCACCAGACCAGGGGGACTATGGCTACACCTTC
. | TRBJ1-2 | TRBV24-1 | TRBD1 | CATSDPGTGVHGYTF | TGTGCCACCAGTGATCCCGGGACAGGGGTGCATGGCTACACCTTC
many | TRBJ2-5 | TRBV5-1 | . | CASSLNQETQYF | TGTGCCAGCAGCCTGAACCAAGAGACCCAGTACTTC
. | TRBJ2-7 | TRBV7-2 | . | CASSFAGNSYEQYF | TGTGCCAGCAGCTTCGCAGGGAACTCCTACGAGCAGTACTTC
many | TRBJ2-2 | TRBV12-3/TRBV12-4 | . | CASSLASGTGELFF | TGTGCCAGCAGTTTAGCTAGCGGCACCGGGGAGCTGTTTTTT
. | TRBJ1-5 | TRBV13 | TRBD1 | CASSRSRDRSNQPQHF | TGTGCCAGCAGCCGTTCGAGGGACAGGTCAAATCAGCCCCAGCATTTT
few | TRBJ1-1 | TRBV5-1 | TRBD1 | CASSTDRVRTEAFF | TGCGCCAGCAGCACGGACAGGGTGAGGACTGAAGCTTTCTTT
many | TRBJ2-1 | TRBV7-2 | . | CASSLVGGNEQFF | TGTGCCAGCAGTTTAGTCGGGGGTAATGAGCAGTTCTTC
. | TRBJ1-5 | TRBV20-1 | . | CSAIDAPLKPQHF | TGCAGCGCTATTGACGCTCCCCTAAAGCCCCAGCATTTT
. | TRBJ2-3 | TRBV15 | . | CATSRELADTQYF | TGTGCCACCAGCAGAGAACTGGCAGATACGCAGTATTTT
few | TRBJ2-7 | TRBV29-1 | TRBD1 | CSVEPGTGVYEQYF | TGCAGCGTGGAACCCGGGACAGGGGTCTACGAGCAGTACTTC
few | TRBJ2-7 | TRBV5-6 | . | CASSWGGWALDEQYF | TGTGCCAGCAGCTGGGGTGGGTGGGCATTGGACGAGCAGTACTTC
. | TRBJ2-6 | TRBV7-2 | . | CASSFSLGANVLTF | TGTGCCAGCAGCTTTTCCCTCGGGGCCAACGTCCTGACTTTC
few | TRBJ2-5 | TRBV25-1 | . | CASSEYGAGRETQYF | TGTGCCAGCAGTGAATACGGGGCGGGAAGGGAGACCCAGTACTTC
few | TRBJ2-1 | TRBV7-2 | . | CASSLERSGSEQFF | TGTGCCAGCAGCTTAGAGCGGTCGGGTAGTGAGCAGTTCTTC
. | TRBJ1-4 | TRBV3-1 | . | CASSQAPTGNEKLFF | TGTGCCAGCAGCCAAGCCCCCACAGGGAACGAAAAACTGTTTTTT
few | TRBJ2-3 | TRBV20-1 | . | CSARVPKDGEDTQYF | TGCAGTGCTAGAGTACCCAAAGATGGTGAAGATACGCAGTATTTT
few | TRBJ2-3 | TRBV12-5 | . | CASGNRDSTDTQYF | TGTGCTAGTGGTAACCGGGACAGCACAGATACGCAGTATTTT
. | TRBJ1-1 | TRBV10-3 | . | CAISYSRGTEAFF | TGTGCCATCAGTTATTCAAGGGGAACTGAAGCTTTCTTT
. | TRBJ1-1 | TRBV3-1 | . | CASSQVISGTEAFF | TGTGCCAGCAGCCAAGTGATCTCAGGTACTGAAGCTTTCTTT
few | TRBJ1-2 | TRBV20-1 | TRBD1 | CSAPGTEFNYGYTF | TGCAGTGCTCCCGGGACAGAGTTTAACTATGGCTACACCTTC
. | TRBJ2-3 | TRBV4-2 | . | CASSQAFMSGDTQYF | TGTGCCAGCAGCCAAGCCTTTATGTCCGGGGATACGCAGTATTTT
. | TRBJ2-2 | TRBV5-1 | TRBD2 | CASSLEASGRRELFF | TGCGCCAGCAGCTTGGAGGCTAGCGGGAGAAGGGAGCTGTTTTTT
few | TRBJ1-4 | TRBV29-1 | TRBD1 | CSALGQGLEKLFF | TGCAGCGCCCTGGGACAGGGTTTGGAAAAACTGTTTTTT
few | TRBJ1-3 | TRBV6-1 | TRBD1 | CASIGLPGQGTGNTIYF | TGTGCCAGCATCGGACTTCCGGGACAGGGAACTGGAAACACCATATATTTT
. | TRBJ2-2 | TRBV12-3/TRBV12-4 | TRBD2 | CASNFGASGSGGELFF | TGTGCCAGCAACTTTGGGGCTAGCGGGAGTGGCGGGGAGCTGTTTTTT
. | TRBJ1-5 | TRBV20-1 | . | CSARAGFRDQPQHF | TGCAGTGCTAGAGCGGGGTTCCGGGATCAGCCCCAGCATTTT
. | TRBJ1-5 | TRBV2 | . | CASSDGRNQPQHF | TGTGCCAGCAGTGACGGTAGAAATCAGCCCCAGCATTTT
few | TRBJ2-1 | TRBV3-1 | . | CASSHPGQRVYNEQFF | TGTGCCAGCAGCCACCCGGGGCAGCGGGTGTACAATGAGCAGTTCTTC
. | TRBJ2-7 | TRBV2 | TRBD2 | CASWPLAETYEQYF | TGTGCCAGCTGGCCCCTAGCGGAAACCTACGAGCAGTACTTC
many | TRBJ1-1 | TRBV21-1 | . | CASRSAGVLVNTEAFF | TGTGCCAGCAGATCGGCGGGAGTGTTGGTGAACACTGAAGCTTTCTTT
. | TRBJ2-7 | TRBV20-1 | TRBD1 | CSASDRGIYEQYF | TGCAGTGCTTCGGACAGGGGGATATACGAGCAGTACTTC
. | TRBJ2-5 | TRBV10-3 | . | CAISQSFQETQYF | TGTGCCATCAGCCAAAGCTTCCAAGAGACCCAGTACTTC
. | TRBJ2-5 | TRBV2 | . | CASSERKQVETQYF | TGTGCCAGCAGTGAACGAAAACAAGTGGAGACCCAGTACTTC
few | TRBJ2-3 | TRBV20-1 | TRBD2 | CSGTSGRRAGTQYF | TGCAGTGGAACTAGCGGGAGGCGGGCAGGTACGCAGTATTTT
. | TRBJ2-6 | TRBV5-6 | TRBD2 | CASSLFLAGTLSGANVLTF | TGTGCCAGCAGCTTATTCCTAGCGGGGACCCTCTCTGGGGCCAACGTCCTGACTTTC
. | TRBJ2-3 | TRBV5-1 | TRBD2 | CASSPGLGNQGDTQYF | TGCGCCAGCAGCCCCGGACTAGGGAACCAAGGAGATACGCAGTATTTT
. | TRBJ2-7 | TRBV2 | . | CASNPLGGDEQYF | TGTGCCAGCAACCCCCTGGGTGGGGACGAGCAGTACTTC
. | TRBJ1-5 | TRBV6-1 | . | CASSELVGRGGSNQPQHF | TGTGCCAGCAGTGAGTTGGTGGGCAGGGGAGGTAGCAATCAGCCCCAGCATTTT
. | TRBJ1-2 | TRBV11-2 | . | CASSLRTATNYGYTF | TGTGCCAGCAGCCTGAGGACAGCTACTAACTATGGCTACACCTTC
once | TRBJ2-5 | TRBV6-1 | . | CASSEVVQETQYF | TGTGCCAGCAGTGAAGTTGTTCAGGAGACCCAGTACTTC